The rows below give T cell receptor beta chains drawn from one sample of a study of post-analysis software for immune sequencing data. Using its own MiXCR run on the PCR reads, TCRdb lists one record per CDR3 protein. This sample yields more than 500,000 distinct CDR3 sequences, of which around 31% are seen a single time; around 6% belongs to the top ten. The sample taken for sequencing was blood. The receptors stem from a girl under 18 with multiple sclerosis. CDR3s include the opening cysteine and the closing phenylalanine or tryptophan. The D gene is left open where the match is weak. Part of the rows lack a size; the others show once, few, many or a class for expanded clones.

>.|TRBV2|few|TRBJ2-7
CASSEQGSYEQYF
TGTGCCAGCAGTGAACAGGGATCCTACGAGCAGTACTTC
>TRBD1|TRBV9|.|TRBJ2-7
CASSVASGGYEQYF
TGTGCCAGCAGTGTCGCCTCAGGGGGCTATGAGCAGTACTTC
>TRBD1|TRBV20-1|.|TRBJ2-3
CSASATGEMDTQYF
TGCAGTGCTAGTGCAACAGGGGAAATGGATACGCAGTATTTT
>.|TRBV20-1|.|TRBJ2-5
CSATASRETQYF
TGCAGTGCTACAGCTAGCCGAGAGACCCAGTACTTC
>.|TRBV5-1|.|TRBJ2-3
CASTPIPTDTQYF
TGCGCCAGCACCCCTATTCCCACAGATACGCAGTATTTT
>TRBD1|TRBV29-1|few|TRBJ2-1
CSVYTGGETYNEQFF
TGCAGCGTTTATACAGGGGGCGAGACCTACAATGAGCAGTTCTTC
>.|TRBV6-5|.|TRBJ1-2
CASREGEWVANYGYTF
TGTGCCAGCAGGGAGGGGGAGTGGGTGGCTAACTATGGCTACACCTTC
>.|TRBV6-5|.|TRBJ2-1
CASSYSLVGGPNNEQFF
TGTGCCAGCAGTTACTCCCTAGTTGGGGGGCCCAACAATGAGCAGTTCTTC
>.|TRBV24-1|.|TRBJ2-1
CATSDARETYNEQFF
TGTGCCACCAGTGATGCCCGGGAAACCTACAATGAGCAGTTCTTC
>.|TRBV7-6|few|TRBJ1-2
CASGTRTGYTF
TGTGCCAGCGGCACCCGGACCGGCTACACCTTC
>.|TRBV5-1|.|TRBJ2-7
CASAAGQTYEQYF
TGCGCCAGCGCCGCGGGGCAGACCTACGAGCAGTACTTC
>TRBD2|TRBV7-2|.|TRBJ2-1
CASSPPGGGFVNEQFF
TGTGCCAGCAGCCCCCCGGGCGGGGGGTTCGTCAATGAGCAGTTCTTC
>.|TRBV6-1|.|TRBJ2-5
CASSRQGWDGPQETQYF
TGTGCCAGCAGTAGGCAGGGATGGGATGGGCCGCAAGAGACCCAGTACTTC
>.|TRBV7-2|few|TRBJ2-5
CASSQTRTQETQYF
TGTGCCAGCAGCCAAACGCGGACGCAAGAGACCCAGTACTTC
>TRBD2|TRBV20-1|.|TRBJ2-3
CSVVSGEYSTDTQYF
TGCAGCGTCGTTAGCGGGGAATATAGCACAGATACGCAGTATTTT
>.|TRBV27|few|TRBJ2-1
CASSLGGISYNEQFF
TGTGCCAGCAGTTTGGGGGGAATATCCTACAATGAGCAGTTCTTC
>.|TRBV20-1|.|TRBJ2-7
CSASVRGGRRSSYNEQYF
TGCAGTGCTAGTGTAAGGGGGGGGCGCCGAAGCTCCTACAATGAGCAGTACTTC
>.|TRBV5-1|.|TRBJ1-2
CAGSLEGLGYTF
TGCGCCGGCAGCTTGGAAGGGCTTGGCTACACCTTC
>.|TRBV20-1|few|TRBJ2-1
CSARDLWGGDNEQFF
TGCAGTGCTAGAGATCTCTGGGGCGGAGACAATGAGCAGTTCTTC
>TRBD2|TRBV4-2|few|TRBJ2-3
CASSQVASGGIDTQYF
TGTGCCAGCAGCCAGGTTGCGAGCGGGGGGATAGATACGCAGTATTTT
>.|TRBV7-2|.|TRBJ1-5
CASSLIRGLRKQPQHF
TGTGCCAGCAGCTTAATCAGGGGACTACGAAAGCAGCCCCAGCATTTT
>.|TRBV11-2|many|TRBJ2-1
CASSPRTNEQFF
TGTGCCAGCAGCCCGCGGACTAATGAGCAGTTCTTC
>.|TRBV3-1|.|TRBJ2-5
CASSPLRGEQETQYF
TGTGCCAGCAGCCCACTCAGGGGAGAACAAGAGACCCAGTACTTC
>.|TRBV6-4|few|TRBJ1-1
CASCTRMEGRNTEAFF
TGTGCCAGCTGTACCCGTATGGAGGGGAGGAACACTGAAGCTTTCTTT
>TRBD1|TRBV10-2|.|TRBJ2-4
CASRDPGTGWGNIQYF
TGCGCCAGCAGAGATCCCGGGACAGGGTGGGGAAACATTCAGTACTTC
>TRBD2|TRBV20-1|.|TRBJ2-5
CSARTLAGDVRETQYF
TGCAGTGCTAGGACTCTGGCGGGGGATGTACGTGAGACCCAGTACTTC
>.|TRBV5-1|few|TRBJ2-1
CASRRTYSYNEQFF
TGCGCCAGCAGACGGACTTACTCCTACAATGAGCAGTTCTTC
>.|TRBV5-1|few|TRBJ2-4
CASSSGSGRGKNIQYF
TGCGCCAGCAGCTCGGGATCAGGGCGGGGCAAAAACATTCAGTACTTC
>.|TRBV20-1|.|TRBJ2-5
CSARLVQETQYF
TGCAGTGCTAGACTAGTCCAAGAGACCCAGTACTTC
>.|TRBV3-1|.|TRBJ2-5
CASSPLGSGQETQYF
TGTGCCAGCAGCCCCCTGGGGAGCGGCCAAGAGACCCAGTACTTC
>.|TRBV10-3|.|TRBJ2-3
CANRLGGRDTQYF
TGTGCCAACCGACTGGGAGGTAGGGATACGCAGTATTTT
>.|TRBV10-2|.|TRBJ2-5
CASSGIFEGGMAQYF
TGCGCCAGCAGTGGGATATTCGAAGGGGGGATGGCCCAGTACTTC
>TRBD2|TRBV3-1|.|TRBJ2-5
CASSQPGLAGQETQYF
TGTGCCAGCAGCCAACCGGGACTAGCGGGCCAAGAGACCCAGTACTTC
>.|TRBV6-1|few|TRBJ2-3
CASSVEERGTDTQYF
TGTGCCAGCAGTGTGGAGGAAAGAGGGACAGATACGCAGTATTTT
>.|TRBV6-5|.|TRBJ2-5
CASRRGSRQQETQYF
TGTGCCAGCAGACGCGGAAGCCGACAGCAAGAGACCCAGTACTTC
>TRBD1|TRBV7-6|.|TRBJ1-2
CASSLVGTGAPYGYTF
TGTGCCAGCAGCTTAGTCGGGACAGGGGCCCCTTATGGCTACACCTTC
>.|TRBV5-1|.|TRBJ2-5
CASSLDQGVETQYF
TGCGCCAGCAGCTTGGACCAGGGTGTAGAGACCCAGTACTTC
>.|TRBV5-1|.|TRBJ2-3
CASSLDWPATDTQYF
TGCGCCAGCAGCTTGGACTGGCCAGCCACAGATACGCAGTATTTT
>TRBD2|TRBV12-3/TRBV12-4|once|TRBJ2-1
CASRGWDSGVQFF
TGTGCCAGCAGGGGGTGGGATAGCGGGGTTCAGTTCTTC
>TRBD2|TRBV6-4|.|TRBJ2-5
CASSVAGGRRETQYF
TGTGCCAGCAGTGTAGCGGGGGGACGGAGGGAGACCCAGTACTTC
>.|TRBV7-8|.|TRBJ2-1
CASSFSAAGEYNEQFF
TGTGCCAGCAGCTTCTCTGCCGCAGGAGAGTACAATGAGCAGTTCTTC
>.|TRBV24-1|.|TRBJ2-6
CATSDVRQGAAGANVLTF
TGTGCCACCAGTGATGTGCGCCAGGGAGCTGCTGGGGCCAACGTCCTGACTTTC
>.|TRBV5-1|.|TRBJ2-2
CASSLRRVPGELFF
TGCGCCAGCAGCTTGAGGAGGGTCCCCGGGGAGCTGTTTTTT
>TRBD1|TRBV6-1|once|TRBJ2-4
CASSQNRGPLTKNIQYF
TGTGCCAGCAGTCAGAACAGGGGACCCTTGACCAAAAACATTCAGTACTTC
>.|TRBV20-1|.|TRBJ2-2
CSAWARNTGELFF
TGCAGTGCGTGGGCTAGGAACACCGGGGAGCTGTTTTTT
>TRBD1|TRBV19|.|TRBJ2-6
CAAGQGSGANVLTF
TGTGCCGCAGGACAGGGATCTGGGGCCAACGTCCTGACTTTC
>TRBD1|TRBV20-1|.|TRBJ1-2
CSASDRTGTYGYTF
TGCAGTGCTAGCGACCGGACAGGGACCTATGGCTACACCTTC
>TRBD1|TRBV20-1|.|TRBJ2-7
CSANDRAGEQYF
TGCAGTGCTAACGACAGGGCCGGGGAGCAGTACTTC
>.|TRBV3-1|.|TRBJ1-5
CASSQENGRDSNQPQHF
TGTGCCAGCAGCCAAGAAAATGGGAGGGATAGCAATCAGCCCCAGCATTTT
>.|TRBV14|.|TRBJ2-5
CASRKSHELEYQETQYF
TGTGCCAGCAGGAAAAGCCACGAGTTAGAGTACCAAGAGACCCAGTACTTC
>TRBD1|TRBV27|few|TRBJ2-1
CASSPLGTGRGNEQFF
TGTGCCAGCAGTCCGCTCGGGACAGGGCGGGGTAATGAGCAGTTCTTC
>.|TRBV27|.|TRBJ1-5
CANSSRGPYSNQPQHF
TGTGCCAACAGTTCCCGAGGCCCTTATAGCAATCAGCCCCAGCATTTT
>TRBD2|TRBV4-2|.|TRBJ2-5
CASSQDPGPSGGAKETQYF
TGTGCCAGCAGCCAAGATCCGGGTCCTAGCGGGGGAGCGAAAGAGACCCAGTACTTC
>.|TRBV13|.|TRBJ2-3
CASSLVLAGSSTDTQYF
TGTGCCAGCAGCTTAGTCCTAGCAGGATCGAGCACAGATACGCAGTATTTT
>.|TRBV24-1|.|TRBJ2-6
CATSDAPGKKDSGANVLTF
TGTGCCACCAGTGATGCCCCGGGGAAGAAAGACTCTGGGGCCAACGTCCTGACTTTC